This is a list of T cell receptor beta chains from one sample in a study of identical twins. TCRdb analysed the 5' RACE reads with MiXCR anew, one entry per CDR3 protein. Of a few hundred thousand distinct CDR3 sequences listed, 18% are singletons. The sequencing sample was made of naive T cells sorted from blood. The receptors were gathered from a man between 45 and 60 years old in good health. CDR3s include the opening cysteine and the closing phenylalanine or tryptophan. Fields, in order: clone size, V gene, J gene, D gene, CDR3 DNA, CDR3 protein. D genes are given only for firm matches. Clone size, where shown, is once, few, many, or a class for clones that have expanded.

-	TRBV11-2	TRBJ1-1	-	TGTGCCAGCAGCTTAACTGGGATTCCCCGTGAAGCTTTCTTT	CASSLTGIPREAFF
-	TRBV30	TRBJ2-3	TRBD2	TGTGCCTGGAGTGTCTCTAGCGGTAGCACAGATACGCAGTATTTT	CAWSVSSGSTDTQYF
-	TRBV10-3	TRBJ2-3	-	TGTGCCATCAGTGAGTGGTCAGTCACAGATACGCAGTATTTT	CAISEWSVTDTQYF
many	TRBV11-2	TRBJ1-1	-	TGTGCCAGCAGCTTAGAGGCCAGGGGAATCGGCACTGAAGCTTTCTTT	CASSLEARGIGTEAFF
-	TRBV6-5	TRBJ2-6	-	TGTGCCAGCAGTTTCTTGGACCGGGGGGCCAACGTCCTGACTTTC	CASSFLDRGANVLTF
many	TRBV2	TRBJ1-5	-	TGTGCCAGCAGTGATCGGATGGGTAGCAATCAGCCCCAGCATTTT	CASSDRMGSNQPQHF
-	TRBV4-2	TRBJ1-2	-	TGTGCCAGAAGCCAATCAAGCCCAGGGGCGGGGGGTGGCTACACCTTC	CARSQSSPGAGGGYTF
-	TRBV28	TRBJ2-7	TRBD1	TGTGCCAGCAGATGGGGACAGGCGTCCTACGAGCAGTACTTC	CASRWGQASYEQYF
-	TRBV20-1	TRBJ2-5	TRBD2	TGCAGTGCTAGAGGTCCCTTAGCGGGGGGGCCGGAGACCCAGTACTTC	CSARGPLAGGPETQYF
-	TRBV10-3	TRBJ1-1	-	TGTGCCATCAGTGAGTCCCGCGAGACTGAAGCTTTCTTT	CAISESRETEAFF
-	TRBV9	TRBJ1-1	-	TGTGCCAGCAGCAAGATTCCTCCTGGCACTGAAGCTTTCTTT	CASSKIPPGTEAFF
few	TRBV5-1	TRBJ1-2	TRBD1	TGCGCCAGCAGCAATGGACAGGGACTATTGCGAGGCTACACCTTC	CASSNGQGLLRGYTF
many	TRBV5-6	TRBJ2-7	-	TGTGCCAGCAATGCAGCCTACGAGCAGTACTTC	CASNAAYEQYF
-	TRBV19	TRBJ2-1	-	TGTGCCAGTACTCAAGGACAGAGCTCCTACAATGAGCAGTTCTTC	CASTQGQSSYNEQFF
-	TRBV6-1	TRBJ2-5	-	TGTGCCAGCAGTGCTTTAGTTGAGACCTCGGCCCAGTACTTC	CASSALVETSAQYF
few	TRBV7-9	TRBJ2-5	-	TGTGCCAGCAGCTTAGGGGGCCAAAGCAAGGTCTCGTACTTC	CASSLGGQSKVSYF
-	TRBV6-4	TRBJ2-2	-	TGTGCCAGCAGTGACCGAGGGGTGGCCACCGGGGAGCTGTTTTTT	CASSDRGVATGELFF
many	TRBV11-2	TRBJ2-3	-	TGTGCCAGCAGCTTAATTGCTAGCAACACAGATACGCAGTATTTT	CASSLIASNTDTQYF
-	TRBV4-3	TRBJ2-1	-	TGCGCCAGCAGCCGGGGGTCTGGTGCCTACAATGAGCAGTTCTTC	CASSRGSGAYNEQFF
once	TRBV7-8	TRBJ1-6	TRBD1	TGTGCCAGCAGGGAGGGACAGGGAATTTCACCCCTCCACTTT	CASREGQGISPLHF
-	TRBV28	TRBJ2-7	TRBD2	TGTGCCAGCAGGACTAGCGGTTTTAGCTCCTACGAGCAGTACTTC	CASRTSGFSSYEQYF
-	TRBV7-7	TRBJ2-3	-	TGTGCCAGCAGCCCCGGTTCTGGGAGCACAGATACGCAGTATTTT	CASSPGSGSTDTQYF
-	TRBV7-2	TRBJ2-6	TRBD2	TGTGCCAGCAGCGTTAGCGGGAGCCTCCCTGGGGCCAACGTCCTGACTTTC	CASSVSGSLPGANVLTF
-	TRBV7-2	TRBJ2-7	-	TGTGCCAGCAGCCTAGTGGGGGGCGGGTTGAACGAGCAGTACTTC	CASSLVGGGLNEQYF
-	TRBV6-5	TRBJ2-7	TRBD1	TGTGCCAGCAGTTACCTCCGACAGGGTGGTAGCGAGCAGTACTTC	CASSYLRQGGSEQYF
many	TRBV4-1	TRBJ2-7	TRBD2	TGCGCCAGCAGCCGGGACTACTCCTACGAGCAGTACTTC	CASSRDYSYEQYF
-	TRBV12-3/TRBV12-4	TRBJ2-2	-	TGTGCCAGCACATTTTGGACTGCAACCTCGAACACCGGGGAGCTGTTTTTT	CASTFWTATSNTGELFF
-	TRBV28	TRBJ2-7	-	TGTGCCAGCAGCGGAGGACCCGGAATCTACGAGCAGTACTTC	CASSGGPGIYEQYF
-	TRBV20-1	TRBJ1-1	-	TGCAGTGCTATCGTACCGGGAGGACTGAACACTGAAGCTTTCTTT	CSAIVPGGLNTEAFF
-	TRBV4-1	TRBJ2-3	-	TGCGCCAGCAGCCAAGATGGGAGAGGCACGCAGTATTTT	CASSQDGRGTQYF
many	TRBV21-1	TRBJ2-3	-	TGTGCCACCGAACGTGCAGATACGCAGTATTTT	CATERADTQYF
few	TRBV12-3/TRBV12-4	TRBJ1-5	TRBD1	TGTGCCAGCAGTGCGGGACAGCCCCTAGGGCCCCAGCATTTT	CASSAGQPLGPQHF
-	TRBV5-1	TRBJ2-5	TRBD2	TGCGCCAGCAGCCCTTGGACTAGCTCCGAGGCTGAGACCCAGTACTTC	CASSPWTSSEAETQYF
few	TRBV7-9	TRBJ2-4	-	TGTGCCAGCAGCTTATTGGTTGGCGTGGGGTCCCAGGACATTCAGTACTTC	CASSLLVGVGSQDIQYF
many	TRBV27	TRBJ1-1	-	TGTGCCAGCAGTTTATGGGAGGGCACTGAAGCTTTCTTT	CASSLWEGTEAFF
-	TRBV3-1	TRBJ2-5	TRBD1	TGTGCCAGCAGCAGAACCCTAGGGACAGACAAAGAGACCCAGTACTTC	CASSRTLGTDKETQYF